These T cell receptor beta chains were read from a single sample in a study of early T cells in non-severe SARS-CoV-2 infection. TCRdb recomputed calls from the 5' RACE reads with MiXCR, one row per CDR3 protein. The sample lists around 50,000 distinct CDR3 sequences; roughly 10% were seen once. The specimen sequenced was whole blood. The receptors were gathered from an adult who was a healthcare worker with PCR-confirmed SARS-CoV-2 infection or an uninfected control (not recorded which). Both conserved end residues are part of each CDR3. Fields, in order: clone size, V gene, J gene, D gene, CDR3 DNA, CDR3 protein. A D gene is named only where the DNA matches it firmly. Some rows have no size entry. The others give once, few or many, or a class for an expanded clone.

size: .
V: TRBV7-9
J: TRBJ2-1
D: .
DNA: TGTGCCAGCAGCTTAATAACTCCCGCCGACAATGAGCAGTTCTTC
CDR3: CASSLITPADNEQFF

size: .
V: TRBV7-2
J: TRBJ2-7
D: TRBD2
DNA: TGTGCCAGCAGCTTTACGGGAGGTCCCTCCTACGAGCAGTACTTC
CDR3: CASSFTGGPSYEQYF

size: .
V: TRBV28
J: TRBJ1-2
D: TRBD1
DNA: TGTGCCAGCAGTCCCTCATGGGACAGCTATGGCTACACCTTC
CDR3: CASSPSWDSYGYTF

size: .
V: TRBV29-1
J: TRBJ2-5
D: TRBD2
DNA: TGCAGCGTCGACGGACTAGCGTACCGAGAGACCCAGTACTTC
CDR3: CSVDGLAYRETQYF

size: many
V: TRBV4-1
J: TRBJ2-7
D: TRBD2
DNA: TGCGCCAGCAGCCATTCTAGCGGGGGGGCTTACGAGCAGTACTTC
CDR3: CASSHSSGGAYEQYF

size: .
V: TRBV2
J: TRBJ2-1
D: TRBD1
DNA: TGTGCCACCTGGGGACAGGGTGAGAATGAGCAGTTCTTC
CDR3: CATWGQGENEQFF

size: many
V: TRBV12-3/TRBV12-4
J: TRBJ2-1
D: .
DNA: TGTGCCAGCAGACGGGAGTCCTACAATGAGCAGTTCTTC
CDR3: CASRRESYNEQFF

size: many
V: TRBV24-1
J: TRBJ1-4
D: .
DNA: TGTGCCACCAGTGAATGGGGTCCAGGGATCGGCGAAAAACTGTTTTTT
CDR3: CATSEWGPGIGEKLFF

size: .
V: TRBV9
J: TRBJ2-1
D: .
DNA: TGTGCCAGCAGCGCTCCTGGGGGCAGCTCCTACAATGAGCAGTTCTTC
CDR3: CASSAPGGSSYNEQFF

size: many
V: TRBV20-1
J: TRBJ1-2
D: .
DNA: TGCAGTGCTAACAGGGTCGGCTATGGCTACACCTTC
CDR3: CSANRVGYGYTF

size: few
V: TRBV28
J: TRBJ1-1
D: .
DNA: TGTGCCAGCAGTTTAGCAAGGGGCACTGAAGCTTTCTTT
CDR3: CASSLARGTEAFF

size: many
V: TRBV5-4
J: TRBJ2-5
D: TRBD2
DNA: TGTGCCAGCAGTCCGCCGACTAGCGGGGGGCGAGAGGGAGAGACCCAGTACTTC
CDR3: CASSPPTSGGREGETQYF

size: .
V: TRBV24-1
J: TRBJ2-1
D: TRBD2
DNA: TGTGCCACCAGTGATCCTAGCGGGGGATCAGGGAATGAGCAGTTCTTC
CDR3: CATSDPSGGSGNEQFF

size: few
V: TRBV20-1
J: TRBJ1-6
D: TRBD1
DNA: TGCAGTGCTAGAAGCCCAGGGGGTTCCTCTAATTCACCCCTCCACTTT
CDR3: CSARSPGGSSNSPLHF

size: .
V: TRBV5-1
J: TRBJ2-2
D: .
DNA: TGCGCCAGCAGTTCCGGGAACATGAACACCGGGGAGCTGTTTTTT
CDR3: CASSSGNMNTGELFF

size: .
V: TRBV6-1
J: TRBJ2-7
D: .
DNA: TGTGCCAGCAGTGAATTCGGGGGGCGAGAGCAGTACTTC
CDR3: CASSEFGGREQYF

size: .
V: TRBV6-1
J: TRBJ1-1
D: TRBD1
DNA: TGTGCCAGTAAAGGGACAGGGGTTGATGAAGCTTTCTTT
CDR3: CASKGTGVDEAFF

size: .
V: TRBV20-1
J: TRBJ2-1
D: .
DNA: TGCAGTGCTAGGGATCGGCTGGGGCACAATGAGCAGTTCTTC
CDR3: CSARDRLGHNEQFF

size: .
V: TRBV13
J: TRBJ2-7
D: .
DNA: TGTGCCAGCAGCTTTTGGCGCAGTCCCTACGAGCAGTACTTC
CDR3: CASSFWRSPYEQYF

size: .
V: TRBV12-5
J: TRBJ1-5
D: TRBD1
DNA: TGTGCTAGTGGTTTGGAACAGGGGGGCAATCAGCCCCAGCATTTT
CDR3: CASGLEQGGNQPQHF

size: few
V: TRBV11-1
J: TRBJ2-1
D: TRBD1
DNA: TGTGCCAGCAGCTTAGATTGGGGGACAGGGTTGAATGAGCAGTTCTTC
CDR3: CASSLDWGTGLNEQFF

size: few
V: TRBV11-2
J: TRBJ2-1
D: TRBD2
DNA: TGTGCCAGCAGCTTCGGAGCGGGAGGGGATGAGCAGTTCTTC
CDR3: CASSFGAGGDEQFF

size: few
V: TRBV28
J: TRBJ2-3
D: TRBD2
DNA: TGTGCCAGCAGTAAAGCGGGGGCCCGCACAGATACGCAGTATTTT
CDR3: CASSKAGARTDTQYF

size: .
V: TRBV12-3/TRBV12-4
J: TRBJ2-4
D: TRBD2
DNA: TGTGCCAGCAGTTCCGGGACTAGCGGCGTTGAAGCCAAAAACATTCAGTACTTC
CDR3: CASSSGTSGVEAKNIQYF

size: few
V: TRBV6-1
J: TRBJ2-7
D: TRBD2
DNA: TGTGCCACCCTCACGGGTCTAGCGGCAAATATCTACGAGCAGTACTTC
CDR3: CATLTGLAANIYEQYF

size: .
V: TRBV7-2
J: TRBJ2-3
D: TRBD2
DNA: TGTGCCAGCAGCCCAAGCGGGACTACGGAAAATACGCAGTATTTT
CDR3: CASSPSGTTENTQYF

size: .
V: TRBV28
J: TRBJ2-7
D: .
DNA: TGTGCCAGCAGTTTAATGGCAGCCCCCTACGAGCAGTACTTC
CDR3: CASSLMAAPYEQYF

size: .
V: TRBV9
J: TRBJ2-7
D: .
DNA: TGTGCCAGCAGCGTAGCTCCTAGCCCGAGTCTCTACGAGCAGTACTTC
CDR3: CASSVAPSPSLYEQYF

size: .
V: TRBV7-2
J: TRBJ1-5
D: .
DNA: TGTGCCAGCAGCTTAGGGGATCCTGGCAATCAGCCCCAGCATTTT
CDR3: CASSLGDPGNQPQHF

size: many
V: TRBV3-1
J: TRBJ2-3
D: TRBD2
DNA: TGTGCCAGCAGCCCCCCCCTAGCGGGCCTCACAGATACGCAGTATTTT
CDR3: CASSPPLAGLTDTQYF

size: .
V: TRBV27
J: TRBJ2-3
D: .
DNA: TGTGCCAGCAGTTTCGGAAGCACAGATACGCAGTATTTT
CDR3: CASSFGSTDTQYF

size: many
V: TRBV24-1
J: TRBJ2-1
D: .
DNA: TGTGCCACCAGTGATTTGGACAGGACCTACAATGAGCAGTTCTTC
CDR3: CATSDLDRTYNEQFF

size: many
V: TRBV7-9
J: TRBJ2-1
D: .
DNA: TGTGCCACTCGGGAGCTCCCCTACAATGAGCAGTTCTTC
CDR3: CATRELPYNEQFF